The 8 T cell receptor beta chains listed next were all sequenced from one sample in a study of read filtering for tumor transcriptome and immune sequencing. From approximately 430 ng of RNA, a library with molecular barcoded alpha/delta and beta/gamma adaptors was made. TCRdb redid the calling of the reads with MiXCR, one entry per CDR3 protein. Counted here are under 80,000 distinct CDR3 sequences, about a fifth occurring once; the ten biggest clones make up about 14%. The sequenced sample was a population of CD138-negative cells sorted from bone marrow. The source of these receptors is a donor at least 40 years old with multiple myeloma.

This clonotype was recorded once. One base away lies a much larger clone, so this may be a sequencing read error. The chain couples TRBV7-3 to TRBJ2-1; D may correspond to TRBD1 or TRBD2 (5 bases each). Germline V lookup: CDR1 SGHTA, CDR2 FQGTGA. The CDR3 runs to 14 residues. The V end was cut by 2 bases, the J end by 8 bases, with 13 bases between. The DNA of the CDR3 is TGTGCCAGCAGCTTACGGGGCAGGGCCTATGAGCAGTTCTTC. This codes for CASSLRGRAYEQFF.

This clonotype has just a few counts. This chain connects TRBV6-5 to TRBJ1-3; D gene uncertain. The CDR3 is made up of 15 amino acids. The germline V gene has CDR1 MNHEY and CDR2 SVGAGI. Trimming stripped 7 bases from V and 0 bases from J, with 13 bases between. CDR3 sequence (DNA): TGTGCCAGCACTCCTCCCGGGAACTCTGGAAACACCATATATTTT. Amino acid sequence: CASTPPGNSGNTIYF.

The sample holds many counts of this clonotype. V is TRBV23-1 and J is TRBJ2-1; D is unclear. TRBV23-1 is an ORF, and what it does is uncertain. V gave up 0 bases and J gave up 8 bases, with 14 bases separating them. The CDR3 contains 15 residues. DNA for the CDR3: TGCGCCAGCAGTCAATCTCAAGGAGCCAAGGATGAGCAGTTCTTC. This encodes CASSQSQGAKDEQFF.

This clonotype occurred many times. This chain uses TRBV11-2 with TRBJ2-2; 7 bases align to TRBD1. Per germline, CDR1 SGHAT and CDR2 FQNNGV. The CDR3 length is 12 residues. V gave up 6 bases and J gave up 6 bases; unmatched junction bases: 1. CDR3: CASRTGSGELFF. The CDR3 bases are TGTGCCAGCAGGACAGGGTCCGGGGAGCTGTTTTTT.

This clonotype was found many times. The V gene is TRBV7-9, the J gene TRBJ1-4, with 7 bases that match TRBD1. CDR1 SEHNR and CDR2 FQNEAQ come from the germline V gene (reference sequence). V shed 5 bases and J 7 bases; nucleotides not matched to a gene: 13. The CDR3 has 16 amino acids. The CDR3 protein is CASSLPDREGPEKLFF. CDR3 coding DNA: TGTGCCAGCAGCCTTCCCGACAGGGAAGGTCCTGAAAAACTGTTTTTT.

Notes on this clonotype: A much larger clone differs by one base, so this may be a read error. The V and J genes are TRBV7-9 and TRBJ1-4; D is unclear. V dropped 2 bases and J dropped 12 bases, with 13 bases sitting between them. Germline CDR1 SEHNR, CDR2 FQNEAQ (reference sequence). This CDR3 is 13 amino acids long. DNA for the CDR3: TGTGCCAGCAGCTTAAGTGTCGGCGAAGAACTGTTTTTT. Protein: CASSLSVGEELFF.

Written as DNA, the CDR3 is TGTGCCAGCAGCTTAGGTCCAGGGCGAGCAGATACGCAGTATTTT. Translating it yields CASSLGPGRADTQYF. The rearrangement links TRBV7-2 to TRBJ2-3; possible D gene TRBD1, 5 bases. Germline V CDR1 and CDR2: SGHTA, FQGNSA. V dropped 1 base and J dropped 4 bases, with 12 bases sitting between them. This CDR3 is 15 amino acids long.

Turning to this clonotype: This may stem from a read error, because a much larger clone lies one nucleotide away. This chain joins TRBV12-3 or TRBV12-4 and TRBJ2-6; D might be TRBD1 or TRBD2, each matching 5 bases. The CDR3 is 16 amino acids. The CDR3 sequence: CAYGAASSSGADVLTF. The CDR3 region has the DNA TGTGCATACGGGGCAGCCTCCAGCTCTGGGGCCGACGTCCTGACTTTC.